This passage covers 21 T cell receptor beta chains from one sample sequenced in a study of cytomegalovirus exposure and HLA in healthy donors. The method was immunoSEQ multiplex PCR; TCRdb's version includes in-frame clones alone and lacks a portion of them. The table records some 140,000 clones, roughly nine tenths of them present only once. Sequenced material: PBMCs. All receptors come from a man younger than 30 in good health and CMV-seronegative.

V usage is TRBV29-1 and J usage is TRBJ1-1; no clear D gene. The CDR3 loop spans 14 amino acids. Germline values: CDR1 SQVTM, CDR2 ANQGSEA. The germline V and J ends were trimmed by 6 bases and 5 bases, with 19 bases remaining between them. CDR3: CSVPRGVSGTEAFF. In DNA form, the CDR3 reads TGCAGCGTCCCCCGCGGGGTTAGTGGGACTGAAGCTTTCTTT.

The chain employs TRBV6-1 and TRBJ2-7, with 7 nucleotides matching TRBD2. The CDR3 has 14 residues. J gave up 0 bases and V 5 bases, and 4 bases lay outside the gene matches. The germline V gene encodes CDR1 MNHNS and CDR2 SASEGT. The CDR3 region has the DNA TGTGCCAGCAGTAGCGGGGAGAGCTCCTACGAGCAGTACTTC. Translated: CASSSGESSYEQYF.

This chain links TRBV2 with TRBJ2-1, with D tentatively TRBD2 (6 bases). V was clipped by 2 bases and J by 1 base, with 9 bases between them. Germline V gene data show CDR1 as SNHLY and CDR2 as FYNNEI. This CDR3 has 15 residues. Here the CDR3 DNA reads TGTGCCAGCAGTGAACGGGGGAGTTCCTACAATGAGCAGTTCTTC. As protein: CASSERGSSYNEQFF.

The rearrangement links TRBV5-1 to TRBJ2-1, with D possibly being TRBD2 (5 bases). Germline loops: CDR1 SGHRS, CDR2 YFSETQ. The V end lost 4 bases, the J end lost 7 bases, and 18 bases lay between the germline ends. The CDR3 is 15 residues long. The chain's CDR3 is CASSPDSRSGNEQFF. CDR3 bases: TGCGCCAGCAGCCCCGACTCGAGGAGCGGAAATGAGCAGTTCTTC.

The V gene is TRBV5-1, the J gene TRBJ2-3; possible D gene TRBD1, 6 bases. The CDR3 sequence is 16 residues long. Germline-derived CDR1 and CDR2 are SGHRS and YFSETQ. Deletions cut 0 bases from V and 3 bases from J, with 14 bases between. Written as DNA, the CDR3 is TGCGCCAGCAGCTTGGCGGCGGCAGGGGCTACAGATACGCAGTATTTT. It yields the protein CASSLAAAGATDTQYF.

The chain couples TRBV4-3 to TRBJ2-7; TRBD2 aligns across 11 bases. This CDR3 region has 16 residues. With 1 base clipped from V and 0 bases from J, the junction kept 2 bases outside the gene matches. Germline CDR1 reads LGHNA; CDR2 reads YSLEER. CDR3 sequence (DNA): TGCGCCAGCAGCCAAGGGACTAGCGGGCACTCCTACGAGCAGTACTTC. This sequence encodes CASSQGTSGHSYEQYF.

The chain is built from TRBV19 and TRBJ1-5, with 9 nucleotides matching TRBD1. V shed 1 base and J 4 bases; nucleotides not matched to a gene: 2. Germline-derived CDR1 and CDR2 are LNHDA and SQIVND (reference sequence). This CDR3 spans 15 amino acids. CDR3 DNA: TGTGCCAGTAGTATAGTCGACAGGGGGAATCAGCCCCAGCATTTT. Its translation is CASSIVDRGNQPQHF. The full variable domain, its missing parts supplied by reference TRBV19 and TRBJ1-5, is DGGITQSPKYLFRKEGQNVTLSCEQNLNHDAMYWYRQDPGQGLRLIYYSQIVNDFQKGDIAEGYSVSREKKESFPLTVTSAQKNPTAFYLCASSIVDRGNQPQHFGDGTRLSIL.

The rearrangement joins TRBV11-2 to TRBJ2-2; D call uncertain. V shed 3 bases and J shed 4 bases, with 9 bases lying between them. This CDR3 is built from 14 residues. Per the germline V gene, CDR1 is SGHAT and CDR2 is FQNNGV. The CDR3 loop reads CASSLGAPTGELFF. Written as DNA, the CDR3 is TGTGCCAGCAGCTTGGGCGCGCCCACCGGGGAGCTGTTTTTT.

The CDR3 loop reads CASRQAVPDTQYF. CDR3 sequence (DNA): TGTGCCAGCAGACAAGCGGTCCCAGATACGCAGTATTTT. This rearrangement joins TRBV6-4 to TRBJ2-3, with a tentative D call TRBD2 (5 bases). Trimming removed 6 bases from V and 4 bases from J, with 11 bases in between. CDR3 length: 13 amino acids. CDR1 and CDR2 from the germline V gene are MRHNA and SNTAGT.

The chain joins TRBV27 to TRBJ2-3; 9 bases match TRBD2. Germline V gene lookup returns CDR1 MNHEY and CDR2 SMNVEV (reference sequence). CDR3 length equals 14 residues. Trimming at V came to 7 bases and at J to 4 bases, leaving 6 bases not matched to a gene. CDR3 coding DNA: TGTGCCAGCATAGATAGCGGGAGCTCAGATACGCAGTATTTT. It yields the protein CASIDSGSSDTQYF.

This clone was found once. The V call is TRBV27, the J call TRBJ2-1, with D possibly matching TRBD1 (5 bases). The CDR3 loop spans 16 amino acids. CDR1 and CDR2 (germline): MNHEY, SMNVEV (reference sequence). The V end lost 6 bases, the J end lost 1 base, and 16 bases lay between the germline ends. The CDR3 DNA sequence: TGTGCCAGCAGCTTGGTATCCGACAGTTCCTACAATGAGCAGTTCTTC. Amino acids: CASSLVSDSSYNEQFF.

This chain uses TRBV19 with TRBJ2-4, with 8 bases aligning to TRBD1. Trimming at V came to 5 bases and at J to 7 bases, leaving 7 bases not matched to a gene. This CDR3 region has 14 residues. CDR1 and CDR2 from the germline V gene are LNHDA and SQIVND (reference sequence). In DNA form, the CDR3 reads TGTGCCAGTAGTCCGGACAGGGTAGTTAACATTCAGTACTTC. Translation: CASSPDRVVNIQYF.

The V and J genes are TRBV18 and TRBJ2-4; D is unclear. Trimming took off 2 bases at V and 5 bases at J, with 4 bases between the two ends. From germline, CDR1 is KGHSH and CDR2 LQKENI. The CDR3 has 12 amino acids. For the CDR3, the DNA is TGTGCCAGCTCACCAAGCCAAAACATTCAGTACTTC. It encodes CASSPSQNIQYF. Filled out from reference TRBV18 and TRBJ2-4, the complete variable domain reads NAGVMQNPRHLVRRRGQEARLRCSPMKGHSHVYWYRQLPEEGLKFMVYLQKENIIDESGMPKERFSAEFPKEGPSILRIQQVVRGDSAAYFCASSPSQNIQYFGAGTRLSVL.

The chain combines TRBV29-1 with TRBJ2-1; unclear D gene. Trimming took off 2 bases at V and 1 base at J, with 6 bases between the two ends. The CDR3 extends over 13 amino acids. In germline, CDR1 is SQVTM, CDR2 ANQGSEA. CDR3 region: CSVELPSYNEQFF. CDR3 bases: TGCAGCGTTGAACTCCCGTCCTACAATGAGCAGTTCTTC.

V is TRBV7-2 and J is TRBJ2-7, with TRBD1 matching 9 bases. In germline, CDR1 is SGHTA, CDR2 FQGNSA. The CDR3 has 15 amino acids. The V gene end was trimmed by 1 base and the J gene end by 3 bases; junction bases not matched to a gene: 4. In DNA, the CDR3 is TGTGCCAGCAGCTTAGACGGGACAGGGTTCTACGAGCAGTACTTC. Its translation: CASSLDGTGFYEQYF.

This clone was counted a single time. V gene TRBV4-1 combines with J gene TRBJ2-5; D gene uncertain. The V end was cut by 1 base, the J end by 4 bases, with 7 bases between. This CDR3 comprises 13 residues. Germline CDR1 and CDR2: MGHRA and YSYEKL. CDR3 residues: CASSQVVVETQYF. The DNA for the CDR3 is TGCGCCAGCAGCCAAGTCGTCGTAGAGACCCAGTACTTC.

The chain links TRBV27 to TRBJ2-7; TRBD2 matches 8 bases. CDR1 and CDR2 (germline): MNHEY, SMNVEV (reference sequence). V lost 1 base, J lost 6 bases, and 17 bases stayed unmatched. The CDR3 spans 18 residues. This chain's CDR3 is CASSLFPPGHPGGGEQYF. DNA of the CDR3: TGTGCCAGCAGTTTATTCCCCCCCGGACACCCGGGAGGGGGCGAGCAGTACTTC.

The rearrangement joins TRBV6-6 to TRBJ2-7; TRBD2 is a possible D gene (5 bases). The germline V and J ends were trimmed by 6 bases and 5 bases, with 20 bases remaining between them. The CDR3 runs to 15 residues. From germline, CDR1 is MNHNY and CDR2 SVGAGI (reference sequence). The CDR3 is CASSPLVRGGHEQYF. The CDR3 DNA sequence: TGTGCCAGCAGCCCTTTGGTCCGTGGCGGGCACGAGCAGTACTTC.

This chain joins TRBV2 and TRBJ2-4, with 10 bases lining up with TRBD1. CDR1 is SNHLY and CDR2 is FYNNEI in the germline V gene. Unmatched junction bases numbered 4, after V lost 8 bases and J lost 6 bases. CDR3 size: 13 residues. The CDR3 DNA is TGTGCCAGCGAGGGACAGGGGAGAAACATTCAGTACTTC. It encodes CASEGQGRNIQYF.

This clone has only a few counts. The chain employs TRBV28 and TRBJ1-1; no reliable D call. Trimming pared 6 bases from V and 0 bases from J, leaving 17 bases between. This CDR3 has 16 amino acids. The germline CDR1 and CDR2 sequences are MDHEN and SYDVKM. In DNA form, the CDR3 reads TGTGCCAGCAGGCGTTATCGTGAGGAGCTGAACACTGAAGCTTTCTTT. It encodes CASRRYREELNTEAFF. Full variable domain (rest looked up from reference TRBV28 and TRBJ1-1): DVKVTQSSRYLVKRTGEKVFLECVQDMDHENMFWYRQDPGLGLRLIYFSYDVKMKEKGDIPEGYSVSREKKERFSLILESASTNQTSMYLCASRRYREELNTEAFFGQGTRLTVV.

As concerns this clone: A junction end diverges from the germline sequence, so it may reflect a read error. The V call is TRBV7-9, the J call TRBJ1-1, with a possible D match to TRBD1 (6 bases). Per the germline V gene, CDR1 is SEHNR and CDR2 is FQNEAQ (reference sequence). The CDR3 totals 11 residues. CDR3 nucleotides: TGTGCCAGCAGCCTAGATACCTCTGGACAGTTT. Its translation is CASSLDTSGQF.